This entry lists 7 T cell receptor beta chains sequenced from one sample in a study of shared clonotypes between healthy human individuals. Here immunoSEQ multiplex PCR was the method, and the copy in TCRdb shows in-frame clones only, minus some. Of 850,000 to 1,200,000 clones in the sample, around 75% are singletons; the top ten hold nearly 1.5%. Sequencing was performed on memory CD4+ T cells sorted from blood. Subset in this sample: CD45RA-negative fraction. These receptor sequences come from a man aged 18 to 30 in good health.

The rearrangement uses TRBV6-5 and TRBJ1-5; 9 bases agree with TRBD1. Germline V gives CDR1 MNHEY, CDR2 SVGAGI. The CDR3 has 15 amino acids. J lost 8 bases, V lost 7 bases, and 12 bases had no gene match. The CDR3 nucleotides read TGTGCCAGCAAACCCACACAGGGGGCTGAGAAGCCCCAGCATTTT. This sequence encodes CASKPTQGAEKPQHF.

The chain joins TRBV9 to TRBJ2-2; D unclear. CDR3 length equals 14 residues. V was shortened by 4 bases and J by 8 bases, with 15 bases between the two germline ends. Germline-derived CDR1 and CDR2 are SGDLS and YYNGEE. CDR3 residues: CASSSSPVGGELFF. The CDR3 coding sequence is TGTGCCAGCAGCTCCTCCCCCGTTGGGGGGGAGCTGTTTTTT.

This rearrangement joins TRBV5-1 to TRBJ1-4; D unresolved. CDR1 is SGHRS, CDR2 YFSETQ, per germline. CDR3 length equals 14 residues. The V end was cut by 5 bases, the J end by 1 base, with 9 bases between. The CDR3 reads CASSRGGTNEKLFF. The CDR3 DNA follows: TGCGCCAGCAGTCGCGGTGGAACTAATGAAAAACTGTTTTTT.

The rearrangement joins TRBV28 to TRBJ1-3; possible D gene TRBD1, 5 bases. The CDR3 loop spans 12 amino acids. Germline CDR1 reads MDHEN; CDR2 reads SYDVKM. Trimming left V 5 bases short and J 8 bases short, with 10 bases between. The CDR3 protein is CASSTMGDTIYF. The DNA of the CDR3 is TGTGCCAGCAGTACTATGGGGGACACCATATATTTT.

The J gene is TRBJ2-1, the V gene TRBV7-6; 7 bases are a match to TRBD2. The germline CDR1 and CDR2 sequences are SGHVS and FNYEAQ. V dropped 5 bases and J dropped 4; count of bases not matched to a gene: 11. The CDR3 contains 16 residues. CDR3 residues: CASSVGRDYLYNEQFF. CDR3 nucleotide sequence: TGTGCCAGCAGCGTAGGACGGGACTACCTATACAATGAGCAGTTCTTC.

On this clone: This CDR3 is also generated by other DNA sequences in the sample. This rearrangement joins TRBV7-2 to TRBJ2-3; 9 bases map to TRBD2. J gave up 1 base and V 0 bases, and 2 bases lay outside the gene matches. CDR1 and CDR2 from the germline V gene are SGHTA and FQGNSA. The CDR3 contains 16 residues. As DNA, the CDR3 is TGTGCCAGCAGCTTAGCTTTAGCGGGGGGCACAGATACGCAGTATTTT. It specifies CASSLALAGGTDTQYF.

The J gene is TRBJ2-7, the V gene TRBV5-5; perhaps TRBD2 as D (5 bases). CDR1 SGHKS and CDR2 YYEKEE come from the germline V gene (reference sequence). The CDR3 runs to 15 residues. V was shortened by 4 bases and J by 4 bases, with 18 bases between the two germline ends. In DNA, the CDR3 is TGTGCCAGCAGCCGTGGGGAGTCTGAGAGGTACGAGCAGTACTTC. Protein: CASSRGESERYEQYF.